The following is a T cell receptor (beta chain) sequence with its context. The source of the sample is a study of blood T cell repertoires in COVID-19. About the research overall: There were acute and convalescent COVID-19 samples, and they came from the United States, Italy and Spain.

Trimming pared 4 bases from V and 3 bases from J, leaving 16 bases between. CDR3 size: 16 residues. Germline CDR1 reads LNHDA; CDR2 reads SQIVND (reference sequence). Profiling relied on immunoSEQ multiplex PCR, and the TCRdb table lists in-frame clones only, not all of them. The sample contains some 30,000 clones, roughly 90% of which appear only once. Sequencing used peripheral blood. The chain carries TRBV19 and TRBJ2-1, with D possibly matching TRBD2 (6 bases). This TCR derives from an older man with active or convalescent COVID-19. DNA for the CDR3: TGTGCCAGTAGTAAGAGGGACTCGCCCGTCTACAATGAGCAGTTCTTC. Residues: CASSKRDSPVYNEQFF.